This entry features one TCR beta chain sequence. Its antigen remains unidentified. This specimen comes from a study of T cells after yellow fever vaccination. Study observations and caveats: When the response was secondary, it was weaker but reached its peak faster, day 5 versus 15.

It was through 5'RACE template switching that TCR cDNA was made, with a universal primer site and UMIs added. TCRdb reprocessed the 5' RACE reads with MiXCR, giving one entry per CDR3 protein. The sample contains hundreds of thousands of distinct CDR3 sequences, roughly an eighth of which appear only once. Trimming left V 3 bases short and J 3 bases short, with 14 bases between. CDR1 DFQATT and CDR2 SNEGSKA come from the germline V gene (reference sequence). The CDR3 sequence is 14 residues long. Sequencing was performed on PBMCs, taken on the day of the yellow fever booster vaccination. The receptor comes from a young man who received the YFV17D yellow fever vaccine. The V gene is TRBV20-1, the J gene TRBJ1-2; a possible D gene is TRBD1 (6 bases). CDR3 in DNA: TGCAGTGCTAGTTGGGTAGGGGGGGACTATGGCTACACCTTC. It specifies CSASWVGGDYGYTF.